Presented here are 26 T cell receptor beta chains from one specimen sequenced in a study of cytomegalovirus exposure and HLA in healthy donors. PCR amplification relied on 60 Vbeta primers (plus 13 Jbeta primers). Only in-frame clones appear in the TCRdb table, and some are missing; sequencing was by immunoSEQ multiplex PCR. The sample contains some 100,000 clones, roughly 70% of which appear only once. The material sequenced was PBMCs. These TCRs come from a woman between 18 and 30 years old in good health and CMV-seropositive.

V gene TRBV10-2 combines with J gene TRBJ1-4; 8 positions match TRBD1. Germline V gives CDR1 WSHSY, CDR2 SAAADI. The length of the CDR3 is 16 residues. V shed 3 bases, J shed 8 bases, and the junction held 11 bases outside the gene matches. The CDR3 sequence is CASSDWGTGGGEKLFF. In DNA form, the CDR3 reads TGCGCCAGCAGTGATTGGGGGACAGGTGGAGGGGAAAAACTGTTTTTT.

The chain carries TRBV7-2 and TRBJ1-1; D not resolved. This CDR3 contains 17 residues. In germline, CDR1 is SGHTA, CDR2 FQGNSA. Trimming took 3 bases from V and 0 from J, leaving 17 bases between them. The CDR3 loop is CASSFSLQTYLNTEAFF. As DNA, the CDR3 is TGTGCCAGCAGCTTCTCACTACAAACCTACCTGAACACTGAAGCTTTCTTT.

The CDR3 sequence: CASSYFRGTDYGYTF. CDR3 nucleotides: TGTGCCAGCAGTTACTTCCGGGGTACGGACTATGGCTACACCTTC. V usage is TRBV6-5 and J usage is TRBJ1-2; no reliable D call. In germline, CDR1 is MNHEY, CDR2 SVGAGI. This CDR3 is built from 15 residues. V was shortened by 1 base and J by 3 bases, with 12 bases between the two germline ends.

The genes are TRBV28 and TRBJ2-7, with 12 nucleotides matching TRBD2. V lost 3 bases and J lost 3; bases outside the gene matches: 3. Germline lookup yields CDR1 MDHEN and CDR2 SYDVKM. This CDR3 is 15 amino acids long. This chain's CDR3 is CASSFRGLAGYEQYF. The CDR3 region has the DNA TGTGCCAGCAGTTTTAGGGGACTAGCGGGCTACGAGCAGTACTTC.

This clone was seen a handful of times. This chain uses TRBV28 with TRBJ2-5; D is possibly TRBD1 (6 bases). The J call may be faulty, since TRBJ2-7 better matches the DNA end. Germline V CDR1 and CDR2: MDHEN, SYDVKM. The CDR3 length is 15 residues. DNA of the CDR3: TGTGCCAGCAGTTTATCGTCTACAGGGATATACGAGCAGTACTTC. It codes for CASSLSSTGIYEQYF.

The chain combines TRBV7-2 with TRBJ1-5; no clear D gene. The length of the CDR3 is 13 residues. From germline, CDR1 is SGHTA and CDR2 FQGNSA. V was clipped by 4 bases and J by 5 bases, with 9 bases between them. CDR3 sequence reads: CASSSGMDQPQHF. The CDR3 DNA follows: TGTGCCAGCAGCTCGGGGATGGATCAGCCCCAGCATTTT.

The chain employs TRBV7-2 and TRBJ1-1; D not certain. V was pared by 5 bases and J by 0 bases, with 10 bases between. Germline V gene data show CDR1 as SGHTA and CDR2 as FQGNSA. This CDR3 is 14 amino acids long. The CDR3 nucleotides are TGTGCCAGCAGCCCCCGGGTATTGAACACTGAAGCTTTCTTT. Its protein product is CASSPRVLNTEAFF.

The chain employs TRBV29-1 and TRBJ1-2, with a tentative D call TRBD1 (5 bases). The CDR3 has 12 amino acids. Looked up from germline, CDR1 is SQVTM and CDR2 is ANQGSEA. Trimming took off 4 bases at V and 2 bases at J, with 8 bases between the two ends. CDR3 region: CSVVRVNYGYTF. The CDR3 coding sequence is TGCAGCGTTGTCAGGGTGAACTATGGCTACACCTTC.

The genes are TRBV7-2 and TRBJ2-1; 10 bases map to TRBD2. This CDR3 has 16 amino acids. Germline CDR1 reads SGHTA; CDR2 reads FQGNSA. V trimming: 5 bases; J trimming: 6 bases; junction bases outside the gene matches: 10. CDR3 sequence: CASSTELAGWSNEQFF. CDR3 nucleotides: TGTGCCAGCAGCACAGAACTAGCGGGATGGAGCAATGAGCAGTTCTTC. Full variable domain (rest looked up from reference TRBV7-2 and TRBJ2-1): GAGVSQSPSNKVTEKGKDVELRCDPISGHTALYWYRQSLGQGLEFLIYFQGNSAPDKSGLPSDRFSAERTGGSVSTLTIQRTQQEDSAVYLCASSTELAGWSNEQFFGPGTRLTVL.

The sample holds one count of this clone. This chain links TRBV5-1 with TRBJ2-1; 9 nucleotides agree with TRBD2. V lost 3 bases, J lost 0 bases, and 16 bases stayed unmatched. CDR1 is SGHRS, CDR2 YFSETQ, per germline. The CDR3 length is 20 residues. The CDR3 DNA reads as TGCGCCAGCAGCTGGCCTAGCGGGATGAGTCGGGAAAGCTCCTACAATGAGCAGTTCTTC. Translation: CASSWPSGMSRESSYNEQFF.

The chain carries TRBV5-1 and TRBJ2-1, with 8 bases lining up with TRBD1. The V segment lost 4 bases and the J segment 13 bases; nucleotides outside the gene matches: 13. The CDR3 extends over 14 amino acids. Germline V gene lookup returns CDR1 SGHRS and CDR2 YFSETQ. CDR3 protein: CASSIGTGDPTQFF. CDR3 DNA: TGCGCCAGCAGCATCGGGACAGGAGACCCTACCCAGTTCTTC.

The rearrangement joins TRBV19 to TRBJ2-5, with 10 bases aligning to TRBD1. The DNA end is a closer match to TRBJ2-7, so the J assignment may be wrong. The germline CDR1 and CDR2 sequences are LNHDA and SQIVND (reference sequence). The CDR3 has 16 amino acids. CDR3 in amino acids: CASSTSGQGPSYEQYF. In nucleotides, the CDR3 is TGTGCCAGTAGTACATCGGGACAGGGGCCCTCCTACGAGCAGTACTTC.

This chain uses TRBV18 with TRBJ1-3, with D unresolved. The CDR3 length is 13 residues. Germline V gives CDR1 KGHSH, CDR2 LQKENI. V was trimmed by 0 bases and J by 3 bases, leaving 3 bases between them. Here the CDR3 reads CASSPPYGNTIYF. The CDR3 DNA follows: TGTGCCAGCTCACCACCGTATGGAAACACCATATATTTT.

This clone has just a few counts. The V and J genes are TRBV2 and TRBJ1-2, with 7 bases lining up with TRBD1. After removal of 8 bases from V and 7 bases from J, the junction contained 10 bases not matched to a gene. The CDR3 has 13 residues. Germline V gene lookup returns CDR1 SNHLY and CDR2 FYNNEI. CDR3 sequence reads: CASLRDREGGYTF. CDR3 nucleotide sequence: TGTGCCAGCCTCCGGGACAGAGAGGGTGGCTACACCTTC.

This chain connects TRBV5-6 to TRBJ1-5; D remains ambiguous. The germline CDR1 and CDR2 sequences are SGHDT and YYEEEE. CDR3 length equals 17 residues. The V end lost 2 bases, the J end lost 0 bases, and 15 bases lay between the germline ends. DNA for the CDR3: TGTGCCAGCAGCTTAGAGAGCTTCGGGGATAGCAATCAGCCCCAGCATTTT. Translation: CASSLESFGDSNQPQHF.

The chain carries TRBV7-2 and TRBJ2-5; D is unresolved. Trimming took off 0 bases at V and 2 bases at J, with 7 bases between the two ends. The CDR3 has 14 residues. CDR1 SGHTA and CDR2 FQGNSA come from the germline V gene. DNA for the CDR3: TGTGCCAGCAGCTTAGCCGATCTACAAGAGACCCAGTACTTC. Encoded protein: CASSLADLQETQYF.

The chain has TRBV27 and TRBJ2-3, with a tentative D call TRBD2 (7 bases). CDR3 length equals 15 residues. The germline V and J ends were trimmed by 5 bases and 3 bases, with 15 bases remaining between them. Germline CDR1 and CDR2: MNHEY and SMNVEV (reference sequence). The CDR3 DNA reads as TGTGCCAGCAGTATCTGGGGGGGCAGGACAGATACGCAGTATTTT. Amino acid sequence: CASSIWGGRTDTQYF.

The J gene is TRBJ2-1, the V gene TRBV4-1; 10 bases are shared with TRBD1. Trimming removed 4 bases from V and 2 bases from J; junction bases left unmatched: 8. CDR1 and CDR2 (germline): MGHRA, YSYEKL. The CDR3 runs to 17 residues. The CDR3 loop reads CASSPRDRGEPYNEQFF. The CDR3 nucleotides read TGCGCCAGCAGCCCTCGGGACAGGGGTGAGCCCTACAATGAGCAGTTCTTC.

The V gene is TRBV7-8, the J gene TRBJ1-5; 8 bases align to TRBD1. Germline V CDR1 and CDR2: SGHVS, FQNEAQ. The CDR3 runs to 17 residues. V gave up 3 bases and J gave up 4 bases; unmatched junction bases: 11. The CDR3 region has the DNA TGTGCCAGCAGCTTCGCCCTCGGGACAGGTATTAATCAGCCCCAGCATTTT. It encodes CASSFALGTGINQPQHF.

This clone has a handful of counts. The chain carries TRBV4-3 and TRBJ2-1; D may be TRBD2 (7 bases). Trimming left V 2 bases short and J 3 bases short, with 14 bases between. The CDR3 sequence is 16 residues long. Germline V gene data show CDR1 as LGHNA and CDR2 as YSLEER. The CDR3 protein is CASSQPAGHLYNEQFF. For the CDR3, the DNA is TGCGCCAGCAGCCAACCAGCGGGACACCTCTACAATGAGCAGTTCTTC.

V is TRBV28 and J is TRBJ1-2; TRBD1 agrees at 7 bases. Germline-derived CDR1 and CDR2 are MDHEN and SYDVKM. Trimming at V came to 5 bases and at J to 1 base, leaving 10 bases not matched to a gene. This CDR3 region has 16 residues. CDR3 DNA sequence: TGTGCCAGCAGTGGCTGGGACAGTTCTTATAACTATGGCTACACCTTC. Its translation is CASSGWDSSYNYGYTF.

This chain links TRBV6-4 with TRBJ2-2; D is unclear. The V gene lost 4 bases and the J gene lost 7 bases, with 10 bases spanning the gap. CDR1 and CDR2 (germline): MRHNA, SNTAGT. The CDR3 sequence is 13 residues long. The CDR3 protein is CASSVVPGGELFF. The CDR3 nucleotides read TGTGCCAGCAGTGTGGTACCCGGCGGGGAGCTGTTTTTT.

This clone has just a few counts. V usage is TRBV5-1 and J usage is TRBJ2-1; D remains ambiguous. The germline V gene encodes CDR1 SGHRS and CDR2 YFSETQ. V was pared by 0 bases and J by 0 bases, with 16 bases between. The length of the CDR3 is 18 residues. For the CDR3, the DNA is TGCGCCAGCAGCTTGGCTTTGACATTAACGAGCTCCTACAATGAGCAGTTCTTC. It yields the protein CASSLALTLTSSYNEQFF.

J is TRBJ2-7 and V is TRBV19; TRBD1 aligns across 7 bases. CDR3 size: 14 residues. The V gene's germline CDR1 is LNHDA and CDR2 SQIVND (reference sequence). The V gene end was trimmed by 3 bases and the J gene end by 2 bases; junction bases not matched to a gene: 4. The CDR3 here is CASSIRTGTYEQYF. CDR3 DNA: TGTGCCAGTAGTATCCGGACAGGAACCTACGAGCAGTACTTC.

The chain uses TRBV27 and TRBJ2-7; 9 nucleotides line up with TRBD1. The trim removed 8 bases at V and 2 bases at J, leaving 16 bases unmatched. Germline values: CDR1 MNHEY, CDR2 SMNVEV (reference sequence). This CDR3 comprises 17 residues. CDR3 DNA: TGTGCCAGCGCAAAAACCCGGGACAGGGTATCCCCCTACGAGCAGTACTTC. Translated, it gives CASAKTRDRVSPYEQYF.

The gene calls are TRBV28 and TRBJ1-5; 8 nucleotides align to TRBD1. Losses at the gene ends were 6 bases for V and 1 base for J; bases not matched to a gene: 2. The V gene's germline CDR1 is MDHEN and CDR2 SYDVKM. CDR3 length: 14 residues. In DNA form, the CDR3 reads TGTGCCAGCAGAAACAGGGGGAGCAATCAGCCCCAGCATTTT. Protein: CASRNRGSNQPQHF.